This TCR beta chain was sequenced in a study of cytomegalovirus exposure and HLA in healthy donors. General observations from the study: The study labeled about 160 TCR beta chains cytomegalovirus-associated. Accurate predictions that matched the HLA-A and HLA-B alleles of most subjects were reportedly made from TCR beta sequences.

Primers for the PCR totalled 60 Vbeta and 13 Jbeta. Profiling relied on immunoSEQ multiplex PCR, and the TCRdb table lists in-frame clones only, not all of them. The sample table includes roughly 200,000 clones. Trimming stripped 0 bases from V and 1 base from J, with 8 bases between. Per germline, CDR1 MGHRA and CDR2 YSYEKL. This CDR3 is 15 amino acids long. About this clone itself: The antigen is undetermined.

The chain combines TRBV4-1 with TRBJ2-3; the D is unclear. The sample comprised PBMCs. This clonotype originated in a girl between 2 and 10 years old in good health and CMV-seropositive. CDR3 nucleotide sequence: TGCGCCAGCAGCCAAGACCCCTTAGGCACAGATACGCAGTATTTT. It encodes CASSQDPLGTDTQYF.